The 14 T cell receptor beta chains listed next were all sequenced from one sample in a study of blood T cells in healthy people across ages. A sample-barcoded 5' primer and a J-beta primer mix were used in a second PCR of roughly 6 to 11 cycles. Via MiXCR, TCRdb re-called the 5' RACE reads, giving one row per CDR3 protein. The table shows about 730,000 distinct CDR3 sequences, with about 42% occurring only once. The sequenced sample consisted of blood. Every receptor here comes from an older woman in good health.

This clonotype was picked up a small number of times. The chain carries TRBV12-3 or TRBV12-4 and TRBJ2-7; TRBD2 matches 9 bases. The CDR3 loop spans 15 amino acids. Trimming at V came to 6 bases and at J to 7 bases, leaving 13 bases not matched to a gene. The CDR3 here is CASRKRGAPYNEQYF. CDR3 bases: TGTGCCAGCAGAAAGCGGGGGGCCCCATACAATGAGCAGTACTTC.

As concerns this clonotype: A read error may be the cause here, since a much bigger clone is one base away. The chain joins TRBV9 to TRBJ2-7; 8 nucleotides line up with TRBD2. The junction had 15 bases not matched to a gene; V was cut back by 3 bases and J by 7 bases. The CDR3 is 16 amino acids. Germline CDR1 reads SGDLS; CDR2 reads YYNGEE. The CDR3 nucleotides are TGTGCCAGCAGCGCCCTACTAGCGGCCGTCCGCAATGAGCAGTACTTC. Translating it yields CASSALLAAVRNEQYF.

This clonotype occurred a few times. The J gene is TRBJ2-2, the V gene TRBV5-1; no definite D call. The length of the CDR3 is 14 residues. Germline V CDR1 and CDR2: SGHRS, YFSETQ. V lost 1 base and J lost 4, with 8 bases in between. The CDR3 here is CASSLSQTTGELFF. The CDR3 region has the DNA TGCGCCAGCAGCTTGAGTCAGACCACCGGGGAGCTGTTTTTT.

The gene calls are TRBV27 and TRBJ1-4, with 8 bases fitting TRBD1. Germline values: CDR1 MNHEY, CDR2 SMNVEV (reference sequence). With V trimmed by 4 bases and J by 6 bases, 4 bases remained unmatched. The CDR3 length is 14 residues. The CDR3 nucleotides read TGTGCCAGCAGTTCAGGGGGCTTGGATGAAAAACTGTTTTTT. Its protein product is CASSSGGLDEKLFF.

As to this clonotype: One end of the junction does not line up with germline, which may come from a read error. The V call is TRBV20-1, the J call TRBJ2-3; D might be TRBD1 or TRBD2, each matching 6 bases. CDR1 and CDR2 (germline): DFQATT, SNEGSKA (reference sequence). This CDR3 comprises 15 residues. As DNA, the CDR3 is TGCAGTGCTAGTCGCGTGGGGGGCCGGAAAGATGCGCAGTATTTT. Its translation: CSASRVGGRKDAQYF.

The CDR3 loop reads CASSLGGAGVSYEQYF. The CDR3 region has the DNA TGCGCCAGCAGCTTGGGAGGAGCGGGAGTTTCCTACGAGCAGTACTTC. V usage is TRBV5-1 and J usage is TRBJ2-7; 8 bases are shared with TRBD2. Per the germline V gene, CDR1 is SGHRS and CDR2 is YFSETQ. After removal of 0 bases from V and 1 base from J, the junction contained 6 bases not matched to a gene. The CDR3 runs to 16 residues.

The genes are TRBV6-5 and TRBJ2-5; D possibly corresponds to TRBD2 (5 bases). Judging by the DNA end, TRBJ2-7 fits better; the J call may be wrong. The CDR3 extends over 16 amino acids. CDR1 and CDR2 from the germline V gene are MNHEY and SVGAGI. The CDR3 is CASSYSTGMGSHEQYF. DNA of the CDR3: TGTGCCAGCAGTTACTCGACCGGGATGGGGTCCCACGAGCAGTACTTC.

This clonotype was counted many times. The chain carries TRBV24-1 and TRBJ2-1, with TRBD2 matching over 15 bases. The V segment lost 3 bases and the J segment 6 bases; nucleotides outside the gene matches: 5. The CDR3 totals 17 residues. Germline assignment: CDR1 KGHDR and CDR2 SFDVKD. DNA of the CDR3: TGTGCCACCAGTGATAGGACTAGCGGGAGGGTAGGCAATGAGCAGTTCTTC. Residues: CATSDRTSGRVGNEQFF.

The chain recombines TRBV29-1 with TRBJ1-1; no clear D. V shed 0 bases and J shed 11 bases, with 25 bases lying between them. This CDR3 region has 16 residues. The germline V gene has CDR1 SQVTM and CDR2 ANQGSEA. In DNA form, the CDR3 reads TGCAGCGTTGAAGATCCTTTTTCGGGGAAGGTTATTGAGGCTTTCTTT. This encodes CSVEDPFSGKVIEAFF.

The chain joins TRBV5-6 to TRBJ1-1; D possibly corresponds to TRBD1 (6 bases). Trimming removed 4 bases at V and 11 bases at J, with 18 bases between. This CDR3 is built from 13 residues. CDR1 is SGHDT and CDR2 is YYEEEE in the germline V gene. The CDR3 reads CASSVGSGAQAFF. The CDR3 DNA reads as TGTGCCAGCAGCGTGGGTTCAGGGGCGCAGGCTTTCTTT. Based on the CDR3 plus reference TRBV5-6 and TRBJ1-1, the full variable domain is DAGVTQSPTHLIKTRGQQVTLRCSPKSGHDTVSWYQQALGQGPQFIFQYYEEEERQRGNFPDRFSGHQFPNYSSELNVNALLLGDSALYLCASSVGSGAQAFFGQGTRLTVV.

In DNA form, the CDR3 reads TGTGCCAGCAGCTCCCTCGGCGGGACCCCCAAAAACATTCAGTACTTC. The encoded protein is CASSSLGGTPKNIQYF. The chain is built from TRBV7-2 and TRBJ2-4, with a tentative D call TRBD2 (6 bases). CDR1 is SGHTA, CDR2 FQGNSA, per germline. Trimming shortened V by 4 bases and J by 2 bases, and 15 bases separated the two germline ends. CDR3 length: 16 amino acids.

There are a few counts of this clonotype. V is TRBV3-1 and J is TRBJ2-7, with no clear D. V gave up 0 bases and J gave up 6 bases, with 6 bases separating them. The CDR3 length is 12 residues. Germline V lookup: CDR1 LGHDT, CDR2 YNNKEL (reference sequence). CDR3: CASSQDFGEQYF. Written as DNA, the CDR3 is TGTGCCAGCAGCCAAGATTTCGGCGAGCAGTACTTC.

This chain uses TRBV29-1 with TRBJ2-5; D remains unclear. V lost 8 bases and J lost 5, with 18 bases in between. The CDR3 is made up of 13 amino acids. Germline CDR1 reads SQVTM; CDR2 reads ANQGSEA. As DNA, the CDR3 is TGCAGCTCTGGGGAAGGTAATGGGGAGACCCAGTACTTC. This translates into CSSGEGNGETQYF.

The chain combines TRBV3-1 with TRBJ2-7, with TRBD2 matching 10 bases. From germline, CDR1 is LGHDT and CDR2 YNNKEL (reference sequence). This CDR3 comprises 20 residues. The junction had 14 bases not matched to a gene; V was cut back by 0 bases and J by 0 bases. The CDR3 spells CASSQDLTGLALYLSYEQYF. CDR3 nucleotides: TGTGCCAGCAGCCAAGATTTAACGGGACTAGCGCTTTACCTCTCCTACGAGCAGTACTTC.